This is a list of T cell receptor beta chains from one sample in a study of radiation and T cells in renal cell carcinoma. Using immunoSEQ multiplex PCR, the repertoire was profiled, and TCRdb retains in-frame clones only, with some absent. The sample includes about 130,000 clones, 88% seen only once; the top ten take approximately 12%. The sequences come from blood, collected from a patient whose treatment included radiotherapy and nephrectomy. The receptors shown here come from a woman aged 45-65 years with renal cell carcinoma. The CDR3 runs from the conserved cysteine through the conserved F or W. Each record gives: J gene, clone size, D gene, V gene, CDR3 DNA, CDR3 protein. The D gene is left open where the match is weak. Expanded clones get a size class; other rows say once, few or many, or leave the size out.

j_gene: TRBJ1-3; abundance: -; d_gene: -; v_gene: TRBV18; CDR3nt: TGTGCCAGCTCTCCGGGGCTTGACTCTGGAAACACCATATATTTT; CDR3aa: CASSPGLDSGNTIYF
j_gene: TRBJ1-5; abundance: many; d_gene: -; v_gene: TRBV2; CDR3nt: TGTGCCAGCAGTGATTCGTTAGGGGTTGGGAATCAGCCCCAGCATTTT; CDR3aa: CASSDSLGVGNQPQHF
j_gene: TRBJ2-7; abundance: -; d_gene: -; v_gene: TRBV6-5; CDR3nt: TGTGCCAGCAGCCCTGGGACGGGCTACGAGCAGTACTTC; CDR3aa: CASSPGTGYEQYF
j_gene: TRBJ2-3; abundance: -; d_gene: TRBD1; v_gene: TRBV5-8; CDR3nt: TGTGCCAGCAGCTCCGGGACAGGGGTTGTAGATACGCAGTATTTT; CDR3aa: CASSSGTGVVDTQYF
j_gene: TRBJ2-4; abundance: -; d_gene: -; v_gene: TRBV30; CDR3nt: TGTGCCTGGAGTGTCGGGGTAGCCAAAAACATTCAGTACTTC; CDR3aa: CAWSVGVAKNIQYF
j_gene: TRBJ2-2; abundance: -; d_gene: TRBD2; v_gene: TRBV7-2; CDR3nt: TGTGCCAGCAGCTTTTCTAGCGGGGGTATCACCGGGGAGCTGTTTTTT; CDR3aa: CASSFSSGGITGELFF
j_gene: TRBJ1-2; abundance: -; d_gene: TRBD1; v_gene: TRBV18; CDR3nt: TGTGCCAGCTCACCCAACCCCGGACAGGGAGGCTATGGCTACACCTTC; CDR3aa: CASSPNPGQGGYGYTF
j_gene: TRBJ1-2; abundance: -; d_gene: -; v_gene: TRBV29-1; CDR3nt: TGCAGCGTTGAGTGGGCAGAAAGTAGGTATGGCTACACCTTC; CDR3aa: CSVEWAESRYGYTF
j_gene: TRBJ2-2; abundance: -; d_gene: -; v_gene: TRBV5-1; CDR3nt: TGCGCCAGCAGCTTGGAGTCGGTCGGGGAGCTGTTTTTT; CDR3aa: CASSLESVGELFF
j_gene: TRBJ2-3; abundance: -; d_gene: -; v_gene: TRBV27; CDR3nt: TGTGCCAGTACCCAGCAGGGGCGCACAGATACGCAGTATTTT; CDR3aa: CASTQQGRTDTQYF
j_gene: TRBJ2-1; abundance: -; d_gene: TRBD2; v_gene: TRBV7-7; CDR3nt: TGTGCTAGCGGGAGGGGATTAGCCGGAGACAATGAGCAGTTCTTC; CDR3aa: CASGRGLAGDNEQFF
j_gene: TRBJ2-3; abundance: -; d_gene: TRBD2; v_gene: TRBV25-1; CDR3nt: TGTGCCAGCAGGGAGCGGGGGGCCCCAGATACGCAGTATTTT; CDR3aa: CASRERGAPDTQYF
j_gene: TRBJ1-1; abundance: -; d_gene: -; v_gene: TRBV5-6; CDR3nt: TGTGCCAGCGACTCCCCCGGGGAAGAAGCTTTCTTT; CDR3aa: CASDSPGEEAFF
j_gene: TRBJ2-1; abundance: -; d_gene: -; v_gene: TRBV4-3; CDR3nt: TGCGCCAGCAGCCAAGACTGGCAGCCATACAATGAGCAGTTCTTC; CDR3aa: CASSQDWQPYNEQFF
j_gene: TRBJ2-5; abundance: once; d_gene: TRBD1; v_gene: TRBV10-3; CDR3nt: TGTGCCATCAGTGATTCCGACCCGGGACAGGGAGGGGAGACCCAGTACTTC; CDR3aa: CAISDSDPGQGGETQYF
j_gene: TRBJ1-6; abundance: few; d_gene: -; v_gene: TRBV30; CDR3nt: TGTGCCTGGAACACCGGGACCGTCTATTCACCCCTCCACTTT; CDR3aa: CAWNTGTVYSPLHF
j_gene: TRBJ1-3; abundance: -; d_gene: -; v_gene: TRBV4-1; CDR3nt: TGCGCCAGCAGCCAAGATCCCAGGCGGGACACCATATATTTT; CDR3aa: CASSQDPRRDTIYF
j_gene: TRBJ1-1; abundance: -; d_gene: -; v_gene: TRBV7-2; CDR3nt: TGTGCCAGCAGCTTAGGTCCGGGGCTGGGCACTGAAGCTTTCTTT; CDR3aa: CASSLGPGLGTEAFF
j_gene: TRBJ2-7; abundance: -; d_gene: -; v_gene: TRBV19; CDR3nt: TGTGCCAGTAGTATCGAGGACAGAGCCTACGAGCAGTACTTC; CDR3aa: CASSIEDRAYEQYF
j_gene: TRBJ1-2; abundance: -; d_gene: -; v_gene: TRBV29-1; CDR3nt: TGCAGCGTTGAAGAGGCTAACTATGGCTACACCTTC; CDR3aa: CSVEEANYGYTF
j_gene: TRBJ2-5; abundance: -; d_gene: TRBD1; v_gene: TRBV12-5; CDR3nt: TGTGCTAGCCGACAGGGGGAGGAGACCCAGTACTTC; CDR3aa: CASRQGEETQYF
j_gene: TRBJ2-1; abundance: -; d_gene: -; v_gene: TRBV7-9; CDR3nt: TGTGCCAGCAGCTTTCTCTACAATGAGCAGTTCTTC; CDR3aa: CASSFLYNEQFF
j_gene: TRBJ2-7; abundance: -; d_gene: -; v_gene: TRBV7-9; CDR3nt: TGTGCCAGCAGCTTAGAAGAGATTAACGAGCAGTACTTC; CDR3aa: CASSLEEINEQYF
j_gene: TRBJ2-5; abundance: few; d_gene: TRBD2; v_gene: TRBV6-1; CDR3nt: TGTGCCAGCAGTCGACTAGCGGGGGAATTAGAGACCCAGTACTTC; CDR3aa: CASSRLAGELETQYF
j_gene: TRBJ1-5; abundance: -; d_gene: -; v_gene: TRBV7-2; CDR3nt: TGTGCCAGCAGCTTAGGTGGGGGGCGGCGGCAGCCCCAGCATTTT; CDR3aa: CASSLGGGRRQPQHF